This T cell receptor beta chain was recovered during a study of blood T cell repertoires in COVID-19. The wider study: The analysed material was cDNA or gDNA that came from T cells, B-cell-depleted T cells, or PBMCs.

Authors' processing steps: Reference gene primer amplification yielded estimated nucleated cell counts. The method was immunoSEQ multiplex PCR; TCRdb's version includes in-frame clones alone and lacks a portion of them. The DNA was the basis for D and trimming; V, J and clone size are from that table. The data show 80,000 or so clones, roughly 80% seen once. The sequence came from a woman aged 60-70 years with acute or convalescent COVID-19. The sequenced sample consisted of peripheral blood.

The CDR3 loop is CASSQQALSGNTIYF. CDR3 DNA sequence: TGCGCCAGCAGCCAACAGGCGCTCTCTGGAAACACCATATATTTT. This chain links TRBV4-3 with TRBJ1-3; no definite D call. Per the germline V gene, CDR1 is LGHNA and CDR2 is YSLEER. V lost 2 bases and J lost 0, with 8 bases in between. CDR3 length equals 15 residues.